This T cell receptor beta chain was recorded in a study of CD8 T cells in Susac syndrome. Study overall: Active disease was present in over 5 of the sequenced Susac syndrome patients, whereas roughly 8 of them were in remission. When blood was drawn, patients with Susac syndrome were on intravenous immunoglobulin alone, on corticosteroids, or therapy-naive.

Points from the study as a whole: CD4+ repertoires of Susac syndrome patients lacked detectable clonal expansion.

In regard to this clonotype: Its matching antigen is unknown.

After extraction with the RNeasy kit, roughly 0.45 to 1 ug of the RNA was reverse transcribed using random hexamers. The TCR beta CDR3 was amplified by immunoSEQ multiplex PCR across 54 Vbeta, 13 Jbeta. In TCRdb, the immunoSEQ multiplex PCR reads were re-called with MiXCR into one record per CDR3 protein. In the table there are under 200,000 distinct CDR3 sequences, 91% of which are singletons. There are 15 residues in the CDR3. The V and J ends lost 6 bases and 5 bases respectively, with 17 bases between them. The V gene's germline CDR1 is MDHEN and CDR2 SYDVKM. The source is a human donor with Susac syndrome. Sequencing was performed on CD4+ T cells from PBMCs. The chain employs TRBV28 and TRBJ1-5; D might be TRBD1 (5 bases). CDR3 protein: CASRVSGTAHQPQHF. In DNA form, the CDR3 reads TGTGCCAGCAGGGTCTCCGGGACCGCCCATCAGCCCCAGCATTTT.